The 22 T cell receptor beta chains presented below share a single source sample, sequenced in a study of OX40 agonist ivuxolimab in advanced cancers. The protocol was immunoSEQ multiplex PCR, while the TCRdb copy is restricted to in-frame clones and leaves out a portion. The data show about 36,000 clones, around 77% seen once. The source material was CD4+ or CD8+ T cells sorted from blood, sampled in a trial of the OX40 agonist ivuxolimab. Every receptor here comes from an adult with an advanced solid tumor such as melanoma, head and neck, liver or kidney cancer.

This clone was observed once. This chain joins TRBV11-2 and TRBJ1-1; no clear D. This CDR3 contains 13 residues. V lost 1 base, J lost 0 bases, and 3 bases lay in between. The germline V gene has CDR1 SGHAT and CDR2 FQNNGV. CDR3 amino acids: CASSLVLNTEAFF. The CDR3 region has the DNA TGTGCCAGCAGCTTAGTACTGAACACTGAAGCTTTCTTT.

The chain links TRBV7-8 to TRBJ2-7; the match to TRBD1 covers 9 bases. The CDR3 loop spans 16 amino acids. From germline, CDR1 is SGHVS and CDR2 FQNEAQ. V gave up 5 bases and J gave up 5 bases; unmatched junction bases: 13. CDR3 in DNA: TGTGCCAGCAGCCGTTCGGGGACAGGGAATACGGACGAGCAGTACTTC. Protein sequence: CASSRSGTGNTDEQYF.

This chain connects TRBV5-5 to TRBJ1-4, with 10 positions matching TRBD1. Germline loops: CDR1 SGHKS, CDR2 YYEKEE (reference sequence). The CDR3 runs 16 residues. Trimming took 5 bases from V and 8 from J; bases not matched to a gene: 12. The CDR3: CASSWDRGPPEEKLFF. The CDR3 region has the DNA TGTGCCAGCAGTTGGGACAGGGGTCCACCCGAAGAAAAACTGTTTTTT.

The V and J genes are TRBV28 and TRBJ1-4, with 7 bases matching TRBD1. The CDR3 consists of 16 residues. Germline assignment: CDR1 MDHEN and CDR2 SYDVKM. The V and J ends lost 4 bases and 3 bases, in that order; junction bases with no gene match: 8. This CDR3 is CASSSLDRASNEKLFF. CDR3 in DNA: TGTGCCAGCAGTTCACTCGACAGGGCGTCTAATGAAAAACTGTTTTTT.

This clone appeared once. The rearrangement links TRBV29-1 to TRBJ2-1, with TRBD2 as a possible D gene (5 bases). The germline V gene encodes CDR1 SQVTM and CDR2 ANQGSEA. This CDR3 contains 15 residues. V was trimmed by 3 bases and J by 0 bases, leaving 12 bases between them. CDR3 residues: CSVDPGLSSYNEQFF. The CDR3 coding sequence is TGCAGCGTTGACCCGGGGTTGAGCTCCTACAATGAGCAGTTCTTC.

V gene TRBV28 combines with J gene TRBJ2-7; perhaps TRBD2 as D (6 bases). The CDR3 covers 15 residues. Germline V gene data show CDR1 as MDHEN and CDR2 as SYDVKM. With 6 bases removed from V and 7 bases from J, the gap between germline ends came to 22 bases. In DNA form, the CDR3 reads TGTGCCAGCAGCTATGGGCGGACCGGGGACTTTGAGCAGTACTTC. Protein sequence: CASSYGRTGDFEQYF.

The rearrangement joins TRBV5-6 to TRBJ2-7, with D possibly matching TRBD1 (8 bases). The CDR3 contains 14 residues. Trimming left V 2 bases short and J 2 bases short, with 11 bases between. The germline V gene encodes CDR1 SGHDT and CDR2 YYEEEE. The CDR3 spells CASSFTGGAYEQYF. CDR3 nucleotides: TGTGCCAGCAGCTTCACAGGGGGGGCCTACGAGCAGTACTTC.

The chain carries TRBV9 and TRBJ2-1, with 9 bases fitting TRBD1. The CDR3 contains 14 residues. Germline CDR1 SGDLS, CDR2 YYNGEE. V trimming: 3 bases; J trimming: 8 bases; junction bases outside the gene matches: 6. CDR3 DNA sequence: TGTGCCAGCAGCGGCGGGACAGGGATAGATGAGCAGTTCTTC. Its translation is CASSGGTGIDEQFF.

The chain uses TRBV29-1 and TRBJ2-1, with 9 positions matching TRBD2. The length of the CDR3 is 16 residues. The V gene end was trimmed by 0 bases and the J gene end by 4 bases; junction bases not matched to a gene: 7. The germline V gene has CDR1 SQVTM and CDR2 ANQGSEA. CDR3 loop: CSVEDRISGGYNEQFF. The CDR3 DNA reads as TGCAGCGTTGAAGATCGCATTAGCGGGGGATACAATGAGCAGTTCTTC.

This clone is medium-sized. The CDR3 here is CASSSTGRYQPQHF. CDR3 nucleotides: TGTGCCAGCAGTTCGACAGGACGATATCAGCCCCAGCATTTT. The chain couples TRBV28 to TRBJ1-5; possibly TRBD1 for D (6 bases). The CDR3 totals 14 residues. V lost 4 bases and J 5 bases, leaving 12 bases between the germline ends. Germline V CDR1 and CDR2: MDHEN, SYDVKM.

The chain joins TRBV4-3 to TRBJ2-1; the D gene is possibly TRBD2 (5 bases). The V and J ends lost 1 base and 4 bases respectively, with 8 bases between them. The CDR3 loop spans 14 amino acids. CDR1 and CDR2 (germline): LGHNA, YSLEER. DNA for the CDR3: TGCGCCAGCAGCCAAGCGACTAAATACAATGAGCAGTTCTTC. Amino acid sequence: CASSQATKYNEQFF.

This clone has only one observation. The chain has TRBV10-3 and TRBJ2-7; 10 bases match TRBD1. This CDR3 spans 16 amino acids. V gave up 2 bases and J gave up 1 base; unmatched junction bases: 5. Germline V gene data show CDR1 as ENHRY and CDR2 as SYGVKD. The CDR3 coding sequence is TGTGCCATCAGTGAGAGGGGGACAGGGGCGTCCTACGAGCAGTACTTC. It specifies CAISERGTGASYEQYF.

This clone came up once. The chain has TRBV28 and TRBJ2-7; tentatively, D is TRBD2 (5 bases). Per the germline V gene, CDR1 is MDHEN and CDR2 is SYDVKM. V was clipped by 5 bases and J by 1 base, with 12 bases between them. CDR3 length: 14 residues. CDR3 DNA: TGTGCCAGCAGTCCACAGACTAATTCCTACGAGCAGTACTTC. Translating it yields CASSPQTNSYEQYF.

The J gene is TRBJ2-1, the V gene TRBV7-9; no clear D. V was pared by 2 bases and J by 7 bases, with 9 bases between. CDR3 length equals 13 residues. The germline CDR1 and CDR2 sequences are SEHNR and FQNEAQ (reference sequence). CDR3 residues: CASSLPPENEQFF. For the CDR3, the DNA is TGTGCCAGCAGCTTACCCCCGGAAAATGAGCAGTTCTTC. Based on the CDR3 plus reference TRBV7-9 and TRBJ2-1, the full variable domain is DTGVSQNPRHKITKRGQNVTFRCDPISEHNRLYWYRQTLGQGPEFLTYFQNEAQLEKSRLLSDRFSAERPKGSFSTLEIQRTEQGDSAMYLCASSLPPENEQFFGPGTRLTVL.

The chain combines TRBV27 with TRBJ2-7, with D maybe TRBD1 (6 bases). Trimming stripped 5 bases from V and 2 bases from J, with 13 bases between. Germline V gene data show CDR1 as MNHEY and CDR2 as SMNVEV (reference sequence). This CDR3 has 14 residues. CDR3 in amino acids: CASSATQGPYEQYF. Written as DNA, the CDR3 is TGTGCCAGCAGTGCAACACAGGGACCCTACGAGCAGTACTTC.

The chain couples TRBV7-8 to TRBJ1-2; D is unresolved. The CDR3 runs 13 residues. Germline V gives CDR1 SGHVS, CDR2 FQNEAQ. Trimming took off 1 base at V and 8 bases at J, with 11 bases between the two ends. CDR3 sequence reads: CASSLVAGSGYTF. The CDR3 coding sequence is TGTGCCAGCAGCTTAGTGGCAGGCTCGGGCTACACCTTC.

This clone was counted a few times. V is TRBV6-1 and J is TRBJ2-2, with 8 bases fitting TRBD1. Trimming removed 3 bases from V and 6 bases from J; junction bases left unmatched: 12. The germline gives CDR1 MNHNS, CDR2 SASEGT. The CDR3 contains 17 residues. CDR3 amino acids: CASSDPRIDRGAGELFF. The CDR3 nucleotides read TGTGCCAGCAGTGACCCTCGGATTGACAGGGGTGCCGGGGAGCTGTTTTTT.

This clone has a handful of counts. The CDR3 DNA is TGTGCCAGCAGCGATAGAACAGCGGGCACCGGGGAGCTGTTTTTT. It translates to CASSDRTAGTGELFF. The chain combines TRBV9 with TRBJ2-2; D might be TRBD2 (6 bases). Germline V gene sequence: CDR1 SGDLS, CDR2 YYNGEE. This CDR3 spans 15 amino acids. The V end lost 3 bases, the J end lost 4 bases, and 13 bases lay between the germline ends.

V gene TRBV6-5 combines with J gene TRBJ2-1; 9 positions match TRBD1. The CDR3 spans 14 residues. V lost 11 bases, J lost 5 bases, and 10 bases stayed unmatched. The germline V gene has CDR1 MNHEY and CDR2 SVGAGI. The chain's CDR3 is CAAWTGAWHNEQFF. In nucleotides, the CDR3 is TGTGCCGCGTGGACAGGGGCATGGCACAATGAGCAGTTCTTC.

The chain links TRBV6-1 to TRBJ1-5, with TRBD1 matching 8 bases. The CDR3 totals 14 residues. The trim removed 6 bases at V and 5 bases at J, leaving 6 bases unmatched. Germline lookup yields CDR1 MNHNS and CDR2 SASEGT. CDR3 DNA sequence: TGTGCCAGCAGCTCTGCACAGGGGGATCAGCCCCAGCATTTT. Its translation is CASSSAQGDQPQHF.

The chain has TRBV27 and TRBJ2-5; 8 nucleotides line up with TRBD2. From germline, CDR1 is MNHEY and CDR2 SMNVEV (reference sequence). Trimming removed 3 bases from V and 2 bases from J; junction bases left unmatched: 2. This CDR3 has 14 amino acids. CDR3 protein: CASSFLAGQETQYF. CDR3 nucleotide sequence: TGTGCCAGCAGTTTCCTAGCGGGTCAAGAGACCCAGTACTTC.

The rearrangement joins TRBV9 to TRBJ2-7; possible D gene TRBD1, 5 bases. CDR1 and CDR2 (germline): SGDLS, YYNGEE. There are 14 residues in the CDR3. V gave up 0 bases and J gave up 5 bases, with 12 bases separating them. Written as DNA, the CDR3 is TGTGCCAGCAGCGTAGGTAAAGGGGAAGACGAGCAGTACTTC. Protein: CASSVGKGEDEQYF.